This entry lists 21 T cell receptor beta chains sequenced from one sample in a study of T cells in Graves' hyperthyroidism and ophthalmopathy (dated by TCRdb to about 2019). The receptor library was made with multiplex PCR. The instrument given in TCRdb is Illumina HiSeq 2000. The TCR beta CDR3 regions were amplified from the RNA transcripts. The first round of RT-PCR for the TCR CDR3 was performed with the HTBI primer set and the Qiagen OneStep RT-PCR kit. The public reads were run again by TCRdb, first through fastp at Q25 and then through MiXCR, and only productive beta chains were kept. Rows are unified per CDR3 protein, each entry keeping the most common DNA and genes. For this sample there are 500,000 to 550,000 distinct CDR3 sequences; just under 20% appear just once. The leading ten clones occupy about half of the sample. The specimen was blood. Every receptor here comes from a man aged 40-49 years with Graves' ophthalmopathy.

This chain connects TRBV4-3 to TRBJ2-7, with 9 positions matching TRBD2. The CDR3 contains 16 residues. V trimming: 1 base; J trimming: 0 bases; junction bases outside the gene matches: 4. Germline loops: CDR1 LGHNA, CDR2 YSLEER. CDR3 sequence (DNA): TGCGCCAGCAGCCAAGCTGCGGGAGGGTACTCCTACGAGCAGTACTTC. This gives the protein CASSQAAGGYSYEQYF.

V gene TRBV6-1 combines with J gene TRBJ2-3, with D perhaps being TRBD1 or TRBD2 (5 bases each). V lost 7 bases and J 4 bases, leaving 6 bases between the germline ends. The CDR3 extends over 11 amino acids. In germline, CDR1 is MNHNS, CDR2 SASEGT. CDR3 loop: CASKGPDTQYF. The CDR3 region has the DNA TGTGCCAGCAAGGGACCAGATACGCAGTATTTT.

This clonotype was seen ten or more times. In DNA form, the CDR3 reads TGCGCCAGCAGCGACAGGGGAATTGCTAACTATGGCTACACCTTC. It is translated as CASSDRGIANYGYTF. V is TRBV5-1 and J is TRBJ1-2; TRBD1 agrees at 8 bases. CDR1 SGHRS and CDR2 YFSETQ come from the germline V gene. CDR3 length equals 15 residues. The junction had 5 bases not matched to a gene; V was cut back by 4 bases and J by 0 bases.

This chain connects TRBV24-1 to TRBJ2-4; 7 positions match TRBD1. Trimming cost V 7 bases and J 1 base; bases outside gene matches: 3. This CDR3 has 14 residues. Germline V gives CDR1 KGHDR, CDR2 SFDVKD. CDR3 amino acids: CATSGRGAKNIQYF. The CDR3 DNA sequence: TGTGCCACCAGCGGCAGGGGGGCCAAAAACATTCAGTACTTC.

This clonotype was seen many times. The chain links TRBV6-1 to TRBJ2-7; TRBD2 agrees at 10 bases. V shed 6 bases, J shed 4 bases, and the junction held 6 bases outside the gene matches. The CDR3 is 14 amino acids. Germline CDR1 reads MNHNS; CDR2 reads SASEGT. CDR3 DNA: TGTGCCAGCAGGGCGGGACTAGCGTTTTACGAGCAGTACTTC. Its translation: CASRAGLAFYEQYF.

The chain has TRBV4-3 and TRBJ2-7; 7 bases align to TRBD2. The CDR3 is made up of 15 amino acids. In germline, CDR1 is LGHNA, CDR2 YSLEER. Trimming took 0 bases from V and 7 from J; bases not matched to a gene: 9. Here the CDR3 reads CASSQDLAGVQEQYF. DNA of the CDR3: TGCGCCAGCAGCCAAGATTTGGCGGGAGTGCAAGAGCAGTACTTC.

This clonotype turned up a few times. The chain is built from TRBV12-3 or TRBV12-4 and TRBJ2-1; possibly TRBD2 for D (6 bases). The CDR3 totals 14 residues. Deletions cut 5 bases from V and 9 bases from J, with 17 bases between. In DNA, the CDR3 is TGTGCCAGCAGTCTAAGAAAGGAGGGTAGTGAGCAGTTCTTC. Translating gives CASSLRKEGSEQFF.

This clonotype occurred once. A much larger clone is a single base away; this may be a read error. The V call is TRBV12-3 or TRBV12-4, the J call TRBJ2-2; 8 nucleotides match TRBD2. The CDR3 is made up of 15 amino acids. CDR3 in amino acids: CASSLLAGGTEELFF. CDR3 DNA sequence: TGTGCCAGCAGTTTATTGGCGGGAGGAACCGAGGAGCTGTTTTTT.

This clonotype was counted between two and nine times. The V call is TRBV7-9, the J call TRBJ1-4; D is unclear. The germline V gene has CDR1 SEHNR and CDR2 FQNEAQ (reference sequence). This CDR3 contains 12 residues. Between the trimmed V and J ends, which lost 6 bases and 8 bases, there was a span of 10 bases. CDR3 sequence: CASRRTYEKLFF. CDR3 DNA sequence: TGTGCCAGCAGACGAACATACGAAAAACTGTTTTTT.

This clonotype was seen at least ten times. The chain combines TRBV27 with TRBJ2-7; D may be TRBD2 (5 bases). This CDR3 spans 13 amino acids. V dropped 2 bases and J dropped 2 bases, with 7 bases sitting between them. Germline assignment: CDR1 MNHEY and CDR2 SMNVEV (reference sequence). CDR3 in DNA: TGTGCCAGCAGTTTAGCGAGGGCCTACGAGCAGTACTTC. It is translated as CASSLARAYEQYF.

The gene calls are TRBV30 and TRBJ1-3; D remains unclear. The CDR3 has 13 amino acids. Trimming removed 3 bases at V and 4 bases at J, with 10 bases between. Germline CDR1 GTSNPN, CDR2 SVGIG (reference sequence). CDR3 in DNA: TGTGCCTGGAGCTTCCAACAGGGAAACACCATATATTTT. As protein: CAWSFQQGNTIYF.

This clonotype was counted between two and nine times. This sequence joins TRBV18 and TRBJ2-5, with no clear D. Germline lookup yields CDR1 KGHSH and CDR2 LQKENI. The CDR3 has 14 residues. V was pared by 0 bases and J by 4 bases, with 9 bases between. The chain's CDR3 is CASSPPSPGETQYF. The CDR3, as DNA: TGTGCCAGCTCACCACCGTCCCCTGGAGAGACCCAGTACTTC.

The chain couples TRBV20-1 to TRBJ1-5, with D possibly being TRBD1 (6 bases). Germline values: CDR1 DFQATT, CDR2 SNEGSKA (reference sequence). CDR3 length: 14 residues. V was pared by 3 bases and J by 7 bases, with 16 bases between. CDR3 amino acids: CSARARGGLQPQHF. As DNA, the CDR3 is TGCAGTGCTAGGGCACGGGGGGGCCTCCAGCCCCAGCATTTT.

The table lists this clonotype with a few counts. The chain joins TRBV6-1 to TRBJ2-1; D call uncertain. The V end was cut by 0 bases, the J end by 4 bases, with 13 bases between. Looked up from germline, CDR1 is MNHNS and CDR2 is SASEGT. This CDR3 region has 16 residues. This CDR3 is CASSEAYRAAYNEQFF. The CDR3 nucleotides read TGTGCCAGCAGTGAAGCTTATCGGGCGGCGTACAATGAGCAGTTCTTC.

This clonotype was recorded a few times. This sequence joins TRBV3-1 and TRBJ1-5; a weak D match, TRBD1 (5 bases). Trimming shortened V by 4 bases and J by 2 bases, and 15 bases separated the two germline ends. This CDR3 has 16 amino acids. The germline V gene encodes CDR1 LGHDT and CDR2 YNNKEL (reference sequence). The CDR3 sequence: CASSPGSARGNQPQHF. The CDR3 DNA is TGTGCCAGCAGCCCAGGGAGCGCGAGGGGCAATCAGCCCCAGCATTTT.

A few counts support this clonotype. The chain uses TRBV27 and TRBJ2-5, with unresolved D. Per germline, CDR1 MNHEY and CDR2 SMNVEV (reference sequence). V was trimmed by 7 bases and J by 0 bases, leaving 6 bases between them. The CDR3 loop spans 12 amino acids. The CDR3 region is CASKGYQETQYF. Here the CDR3 DNA reads TGTGCCAGCAAAGGCTACCAAGAGACCCAGTACTTC.

This sequence joins TRBV6-2 or TRBV6-3 and TRBJ2-7; TRBD2 might be the D (6 bases). Looked up from germline, CDR1 is MNHEY and CDR2 is SVGEGT. V lost 5 bases, J lost 6 bases, and 17 bases lay in between. CDR3 size: 14 residues. The chain's CDR3 is CASSVRRVLSEQYF. The DNA for the CDR3 is TGTGCCAGCAGTGTCAGGAGGGTTTTATCCGAGCAGTACTTC.

The chain has TRBV3-1 and TRBJ2-5, with D perhaps given as TRBD1 or TRBD2 (5 bases each). Germline V CDR1 and CDR2: LGHDT, YNNKEL (reference sequence). This CDR3 comprises 15 residues. The V and J ends lost 3 bases and 0 bases respectively, with 11 bases between them. CDR3 in DNA: TGTGCCAGCAGCCAGACGTGGGGGTACCAAGAGACCCAGTACTTC. Its protein product is CASSQTWGYQETQYF.

The table lists this clonotype with a few counts. This rearrangement joins TRBV29-1 to TRBJ1-1; no reliable D call. V was clipped by 7 bases and J by 7 bases, with 10 bases between them. This CDR3 has 10 residues. Germline V gene data show CDR1 as SQVTM and CDR2 as ANQGSEA. This CDR3 reads CSAREIEAFF. Here the CDR3 DNA reads TGCAGCGCCCGAGAAATTGAAGCTTTCTTT.

In this sample, this clonotype turned up a few times. This chain links TRBV10-3 with TRBJ2-1, with 10 positions matching TRBD2. The CDR3 runs to 14 residues. J gave up 4 bases and V 10 bases, and 7 bases lay outside the gene matches. Looked up from germline, CDR1 is ENHRY and CDR2 is SYGVKD. CDR3 loop: CATKTSGDYNEQFF. The CDR3 DNA reads as TGTGCCACCAAAACTAGCGGGGATTACAATGAGCAGTTCTTC.

This clonotype was found many times. The chain is built from TRBV30 and TRBJ2-2; 10 bases match TRBD1. Germline V lookup: CDR1 GTSNPN, CDR2 SVGIG (reference sequence). The CDR3 runs to 16 residues. V gave up 0 bases and J gave up 3 bases; unmatched junction bases: 4. The CDR3 here is CAWSVKGQGHTGELFF. As DNA, the CDR3 is TGTGCCTGGAGTGTTAAGGGACAGGGGCACACCGGGGAGCTGTTTTTT.